The 23 T cell receptor beta chains below all came from one sample that was sequenced in a study of blood T cell repertoires in COVID-19. Repertoires were generated with immunoSEQ multiplex PCR, while TCRdb's copy carries only in-frame clones and drops some. The sample contains about 250,000 clones, 86% of which appear only once. Sequenced input: peripheral blood. The origin of the receptors is a woman aged 25 to 45 with active or convalescent COVID-19.

The V gene is TRBV28, the J gene TRBJ2-7; 8 bases map to TRBD1. The CDR3 spans 15 residues. Trimming at V came to 4 bases and at J to 0 bases, leaving 5 bases not matched to a gene. CDR1 and CDR2 from the germline V gene are MDHEN and SYDVKM. The CDR3 DNA reads as TGTGCCAGCAGTTCCCCGACAGGGGCCTCCTACGAGCAGTACTTC. It is translated as CASSSPTGASYEQYF.

This chain joins TRBV6-6 and TRBJ1-4, with 7 bases matching TRBD1. After removal of 2 bases from V and 1 base from J, the junction contained 1 base not matched to a gene. The CDR3 is 15 amino acids. Germline values: CDR1 MNHNY, CDR2 SVGAGI (reference sequence). The CDR3 is CASSYHRGTNEKLFF. CDR3 DNA: TGTGCCAGCAGTTACCACAGGGGAACTAATGAAAAACTGTTTTTT.

The chain joins TRBV27 to TRBJ1-5; D is uncertain. Trimming pared 2 bases from V and 2 bases from J, leaving 10 bases between. The CDR3 loop spans 15 amino acids. Looked up from germline, CDR1 is MNHEY and CDR2 is SMNVEV (reference sequence). CDR3 region: CASSLGRAGNQPQHF. The CDR3 DNA sequence: TGTGCCAGCAGTTTAGGGAGGGCAGGCAATCAGCCCCAGCATTTT.

This clone has only a few counts. The chain carries TRBV11-2 and TRBJ1-6; TRBD1 agrees at 11 bases. Per germline, CDR1 SGHAT and CDR2 FQNNGV. The length of the CDR3 is 15 residues. Unmatched junction bases numbered 4, after V lost 5 bases and J lost 7 bases. The CDR3 loop is CASSQGTGGNSPLHF. CDR3 DNA sequence: TGTGCCAGCAGCCAGGGGACAGGGGGAAATTCACCCCTCCACTTT.

For the CDR3, the DNA is TGCGCCAGCAGCTCCGGGACAGCTTTCGAAGCTTTCTTT. Translating it yields CASSSGTAFEAFF. This sequence joins TRBV5-1 and TRBJ1-1, with 7 bases lining up with TRBD1. The CDR3 length is 13 residues. Germline-derived CDR1 and CDR2 are SGHRS and YFSETQ. V shed 3 bases, J shed 8 bases, and the junction held 7 bases outside the gene matches.

This chain joins TRBV7-9 and TRBJ1-4; D might be TRBD1 (5 bases). CDR1 is SEHNR, CDR2 FQNEAQ, per germline (reference sequence). The CDR3 totals 14 residues. V shed 5 bases and J shed 2 bases, with 9 bases lying between them. The chain's CDR3 is CASSPRATNEKLFF. CDR3 coding DNA: TGTGCCAGCAGCCCCAGGGCTACTAATGAAAAACTGTTTTTT.

The chain joins TRBV25-1 to TRBJ1-1; TRBD1 matches 7 bases. The CDR3 totals 14 residues. The ends lost 4 bases at V and 3 bases at J; junction bases unmatched: 5. Looked up from germline, CDR1 is MGHDK and CDR2 is SYGVNS. For the CDR3, the DNA is TGTGCCAGCAGTGGACAGGGAGAATACACTGAAGCTTTCTTT. Residues: CASSGQGEYTEAFF.

The chain uses TRBV30 and TRBJ2-3; TRBD2 matches at 11 bases. CDR1 is GTSNPN, CDR2 SVGIG, per germline (reference sequence). The V and J ends lost 2 bases and 5 bases, in that order; junction bases with no gene match: 3. The CDR3 is 14 residues long. CDR3 region: CAWSWTSGRDTQYF. DNA of the CDR3: TGTGCCTGGAGTTGGACTAGCGGGCGAGATACGCAGTATTTT.

This clone occurred once. The genes are TRBV29-1 and TRBJ2-7; D is perhaps TRBD1 (6 bases). Germline CDR1 reads SQVTM; CDR2 reads ANQGSEA. This CDR3 contains 14 residues. The germline V and J ends were trimmed by 4 bases and 6 bases, with 19 bases remaining between them. The CDR3 region is CSVGVLSGDGEQYF. Written as DNA, the CDR3 is TGCAGCGTTGGGGTATTATCAGGGGACGGCGAGCAGTACTTC.

This chain's CDR3 is CATSRGRLGTGGDSKDNQPQHF. CDR3 nucleotides: TGTGCCACCAGCAGAGGCCGATTAGGGACCGGCGGGGATAGTAAAGACAATCAGCCCCAGCATTTT. This chain links TRBV15 with TRBJ1-5; a weak D match, TRBD1 (5 bases). Germline V gene lookup returns CDR1 LNHNV and CDR2 YYDKDF (reference sequence). With 1 base removed from V and 3 bases from J, the gap between germline ends came to 31 bases. This CDR3 is 22 amino acids long.

The V call is TRBV3-1 (or the pseudogene TRBV3-2), the J call TRBJ2-3; 10 bases are shared with TRBD2. Trimming cost V 5 bases and J 3 bases; bases outside gene matches: 11. Germline values: CDR1 LGHDT, CDR2 YNNKEL (reference sequence). The CDR3 contains 17 residues. This CDR3 is CASSSQSGGAFTDTQYF. CDR3 nucleotides: TGTGCCAGCAGCTCTCAGAGCGGGGGGGCCTTTACAGATACGCAGTATTTT.

The chain joins TRBV27 to TRBJ1-1; tentatively, D is TRBD1 (5 bases). Trimming took off 5 bases at V and 3 bases at J, with 13 bases between the two ends. This CDR3 region has 14 residues. Per the germline V gene, CDR1 is MNHEY and CDR2 is SMNVEV (reference sequence). The CDR3 DNA is TGTGCCAGCAGTGTTCTCGGGGGGGACACTGAAGCTTTCTTT. Protein: CASSVLGGDTEAFF.

This rearrangement joins TRBV7-2 to TRBJ2-5, with TRBD2 matching over 12 bases. Germline CDR1 reads SGHTA; CDR2 reads FQGNSA. CDR3 length equals 17 residues. Losses at the gene ends were 2 bases for V and 3 bases for J; bases not matched to a gene: 7. CDR3 sequence: CASSLSASGGAKETQYF. The CDR3 DNA follows: TGTGCCAGCAGCTTATCGGCTAGCGGGGGGGCGAAAGAGACCCAGTACTTC.

This chain joins TRBV28 and TRBJ1-5; 7 nucleotides agree with TRBD1. The germline gives CDR1 MDHEN, CDR2 SYDVKM. CDR3 length equals 16 residues. Trimming at V came to 10 bases and at J to 1 base, leaving 13 bases not matched to a gene. CDR3 sequence: CATERGGARSNQPQHF. The CDR3 DNA sequence: TGTGCCACTGAACGAGGGGGCGCGAGAAGCAATCAGCCCCAGCATTTT.

The chain employs TRBV19 and TRBJ1-5, with 10 bases fitting TRBD1. V shed 10 bases, J shed 6 bases, and the junction held 6 bases outside the gene matches. The CDR3 spans 13 residues. Germline CDR1 reads LNHDA; CDR2 reads SQIVND (reference sequence). For the CDR3, the DNA is TGTGCCACCGCCGGGACAGGGGCTCAGCCCCAGCATTTT. Translation: CATAGTGAQPQHF.

J is TRBJ1-4 and V is TRBV4-2; 9 bases are a match to TRBD1. Germline CDR1 is LGHNA and CDR2 is YNFKEQ. V lost 0 bases, J lost 5 bases, and 7 bases stayed unmatched. The CDR3 extends over 17 amino acids. For the CDR3, the DNA is TGTGCCAGCAGCCAAGAGGCCGCCGGGACAGGGAATGAAAAACTGTTTTTT. It yields the protein CASSQEAAGTGNEKLFF.

This sequence joins TRBV30 and TRBJ1-5, with D perhaps TRBD1 (6 bases). Looked up from germline, CDR1 is GTSNPN and CDR2 is SVGIG (reference sequence). Between the trimmed V and J ends, which lost 1 base and 5 bases, there was a span of 9 bases. The CDR3 is 13 residues long. The CDR3 DNA reads TGTGCCTGGAGTGGAGGGGGGGATCAGCCCCAGCATTTT. This sequence encodes CAWSGGGDQPQHF. Full variable domain (missing parts from reference TRBV30 and TRBJ1-5): SQTIHQWPATLVQPVGSPLSLECTVEGTSNPNLYWYRQAAGRGLQLLFYSVGIGQISSEVPQNLSASRPQDRQFILSSKKLLLSDSGFYLCAWSGGGDQPQHFGDGTRLSIL.

The chain has TRBV10-3 and TRBJ1-2; a possible D gene is TRBD1 (5 bases). Germline V gene lookup returns CDR1 ENHRY and CDR2 SYGVKD. Trimming removed 6 bases from V and 3 bases from J, with 23 bases in between. The CDR3 is 17 amino acids. The CDR3 region is CAIRVTDTAPVYYGYTF. The CDR3, as DNA: TGTGCCATCAGAGTTACGGACACCGCACCCGTTTACTATGGCTACACCTTC.

J is TRBJ2-3 and V is TRBV5-6, with TRBD1 matching 7 bases. The germline CDR1 and CDR2 sequences are SGHDT and YYEEEE. The V and J ends lost 0 bases and 1 base, in that order; junction bases with no gene match: 2. CDR3 length equals 15 residues. The CDR3 nucleotides are TGTGCCAGCAGCTTGGGACAGGGAGGCACAGATACGCAGTATTTT. It is translated as CASSLGQGGTDTQYF.

In its sample, this clone was seen once. The V gene is TRBV7-2, the J gene TRBJ2-7; 9 bases line up with TRBD1. Germline CDR1 SGHTA, CDR2 FQGNSA. This CDR3 has 16 residues. Trimming removed 1 base from V and 7 bases from J; junction bases left unmatched: 11. The CDR3 region has the DNA TGTGCCAGCAGCTTAGTAGGAGGACAGGGGTCTAGAGAGCAGTACTTC. Its protein is CASSLVGGQGSREQYF.

Only one count was recorded for this clone. CDR3 protein: CASSSRQSSYEQYF. The DNA for the CDR3 is TGTGCCAGCAGCTCTAGACAGAGCTCCTACGAGCAGTACTTC. The genes are TRBV7-6 and TRBJ2-7; TRBD1 might be the D (5 bases). CDR1 and CDR2 from the germline V gene are SGHVS and FNYEAQ. The germline V and J ends were trimmed by 4 bases and 0 bases, with 10 bases remaining between them. The CDR3 contains 14 residues.

The V and J genes are TRBV12-3 or TRBV12-4 and TRBJ2-7; 10 bases fit TRBD1. This CDR3 has 13 residues. The V segment lost 3 bases and the J segment 7 bases; nucleotides outside the gene matches: 3. Here the CDR3 reads CASSLGQGREQYF. The CDR3 DNA reads as TGTGCCAGCAGTTTGGGACAGGGGAGAGAGCAGTACTTC.

The chain couples TRBV6-5 to TRBJ1-2, with TRBD1 matching over 9 bases. The CDR3 extends over 14 amino acids. CDR1 and CDR2 from the germline V gene are MNHEY and SVGAGI. V shed 5 bases and J 4 bases; nucleotides not matched to a gene: 5. The CDR3: CASSPKTGGYGYTF. The CDR3 DNA sequence: TGTGCCAGCAGTCCGAAGACAGGGGGCTATGGCTACACCTTC.